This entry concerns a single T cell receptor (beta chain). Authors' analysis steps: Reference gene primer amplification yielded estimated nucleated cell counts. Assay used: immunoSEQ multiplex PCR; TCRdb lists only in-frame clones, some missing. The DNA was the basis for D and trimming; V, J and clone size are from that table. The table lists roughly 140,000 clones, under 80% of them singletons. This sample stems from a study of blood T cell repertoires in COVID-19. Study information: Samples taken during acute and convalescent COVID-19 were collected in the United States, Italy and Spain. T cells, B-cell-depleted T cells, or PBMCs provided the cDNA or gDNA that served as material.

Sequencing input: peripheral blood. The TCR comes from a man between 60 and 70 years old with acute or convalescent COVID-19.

The CDR3 loop is CASSLADWNTGELFF. DNA for the CDR3: TGTGCCAGCAGCTTAGCGGACTGGAACACCGGGGAGCTGTTTTTT. The rearrangement joins TRBV7-2 to TRBJ2-2; D possibly corresponds to TRBD2 (5 bases). Germline CDR1 is SGHTA and CDR2 is FQGNSA. The V gene lost 0 bases and the J gene lost 1 base, with 6 bases spanning the gap. The CDR3 loop spans 15 amino acids.